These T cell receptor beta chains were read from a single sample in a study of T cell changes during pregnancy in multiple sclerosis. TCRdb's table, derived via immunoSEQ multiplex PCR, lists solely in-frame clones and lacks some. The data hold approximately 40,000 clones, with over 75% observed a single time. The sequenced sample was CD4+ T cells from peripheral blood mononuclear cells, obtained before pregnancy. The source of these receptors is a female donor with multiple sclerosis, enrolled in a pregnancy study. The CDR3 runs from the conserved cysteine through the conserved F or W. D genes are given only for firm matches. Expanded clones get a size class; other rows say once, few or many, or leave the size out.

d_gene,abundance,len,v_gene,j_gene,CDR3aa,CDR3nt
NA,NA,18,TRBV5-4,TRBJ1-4,CASSSNPLPVTGNEKLFF,TGTGCCAGCAGCTCCAACCCTCTCCCGGTGACGGGTAATGAAAAACTGTTTTTT
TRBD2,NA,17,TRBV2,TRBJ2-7,CASSDLPRLAGAYEQYF,TGTGCCAGCAGTGACTTGCCTCGACTAGCGGGAGCCTACGAGCAGTACTTC
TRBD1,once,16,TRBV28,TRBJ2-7,CASSSQGRPSSYEQYF,TGTGCCAGCAGTTCACAGGGGCGCCCGAGCTCCTACGAGCAGTACTTC
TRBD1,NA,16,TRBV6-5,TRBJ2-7,CASSYNRDSKAYEQYF,TGTGCCAGCAGTTACAACCGGGACAGCAAAGCCTACGAGCAGTACTTC
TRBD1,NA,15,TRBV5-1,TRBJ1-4,CASSLKDRDYEKLFF,TGCGCCAGCAGCTTGAAGGACAGGGATTATGAAAAACTGTTTTTT
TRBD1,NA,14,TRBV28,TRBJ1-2,CASSMTGGNYGYTF,TGTGCCAGCAGTATGACAGGGGGGAACTATGGCTACACCTTC
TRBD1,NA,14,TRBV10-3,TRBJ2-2,CAITRGQGPGELFF,TGTGCCATCACCAGGGGACAGGGCCCCGGGGAGCTGTTTTTT
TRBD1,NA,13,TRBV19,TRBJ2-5,CASSHQGAETQYF,TGTGCCAGTAGTCACCAGGGGGCAGAGACCCAGTACTTC
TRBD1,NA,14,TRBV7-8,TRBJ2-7,CASSRTGRSYEQYF,TGTGCCAGCAGCCGGACAGGACGGAGCTACGAGCAGTACTTC
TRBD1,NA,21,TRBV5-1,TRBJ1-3,CASSYSGGQGAPGPSGNTIYF,TGCGCCAGCAGTTATTCGGGGGGACAGGGGGCGCCGGGCCCCTCTGGAAACACCATATATTTT
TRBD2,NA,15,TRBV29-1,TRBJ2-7,CSVAGTSDASYEQYF,TGCAGCGTTGCTGGGACTAGTGACGCCTCCTACGAGCAGTACTTC
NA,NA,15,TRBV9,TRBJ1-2,CASSADSSSNYGYTF,TGTGCCAGCAGCGCCGACAGTTCCTCTAACTATGGCTACACCTTC
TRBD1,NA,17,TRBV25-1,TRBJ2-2,CASTLSRTGWGTGELFF,TGTGCCAGCACCCTCTCCCGGACAGGGTGGGGCACCGGGGAGCTGTTTTTT
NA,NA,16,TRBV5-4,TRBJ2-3,CASSLPGGDSTDTQYF,TGTGCCAGCAGCCTTCCTGGAGGGGATAGCACAGATACGCAGTATTTT
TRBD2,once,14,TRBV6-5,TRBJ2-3,CASSVSGGAYTQYF,TGTGCCAGCAGTGTTAGCGGGGGGGCCTATACGCAGTATTTT
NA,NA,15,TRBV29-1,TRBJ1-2,CSVSSWQGFDYGYTF,TGCAGCGTTTCGAGTTGGCAGGGTTTTGACTATGGCTACACCTTC
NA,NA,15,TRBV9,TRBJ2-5,CASNPRGFGQETQYF,TGTGCCAGCAACCCCAGGGGATTCGGCCAAGAGACCCAGTACTTC
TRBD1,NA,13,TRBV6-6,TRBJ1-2,CASSPGTGLGYTF,TGTGCCAGCAGTCCCGGGACAGGGCTTGGCTACACCTTC
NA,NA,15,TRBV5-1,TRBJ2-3,CASSLRGMGTDTQYF,TGCGCCAGCAGCTTGAGAGGGATGGGCACAGATACGCAGTATTTT
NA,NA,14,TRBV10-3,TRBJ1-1,CATAPGGSNTEAFF,TGTGCCACCGCCCCAGGTGGGAGCAACACTGAAGCTTTCTTT
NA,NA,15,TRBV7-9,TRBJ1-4,CASSMGTNSNEKLFF,TGTGCCAGCAGCATGGGGACAAATTCTAATGAAAAACTGTTTTTT
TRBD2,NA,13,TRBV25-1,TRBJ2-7,CATGLAGYYEQYF,TGTGCCACCGGGCTAGCGGGTTACTACGAGCAGTACTTC
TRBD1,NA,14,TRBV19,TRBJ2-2,CASSKGQGIGELFF,TGTGCCAGTAGTAAGGGACAGGGAATCGGGGAGCTGTTTTTT
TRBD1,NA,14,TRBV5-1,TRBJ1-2,CASSLAGQGDGYTF,TGCGCCAGCAGCTTGGCCGGACAGGGGGATGGCTACACCTTC
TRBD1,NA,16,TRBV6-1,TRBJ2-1,CASSERTGSFYNEQFF,TGTGCCAGCAGTGAACGGACAGGTTCCTTCTACAATGAGCAGTTCTTC
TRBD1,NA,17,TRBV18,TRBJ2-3,CASSRERQGARTDTQYF,TGTGCCAGCTCACGGGAAAGACAGGGGGCGAGGACAGATACGCAGTATTTT
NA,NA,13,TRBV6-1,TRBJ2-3,CASGLTSTDTQYF,TGTGCCTCAGGACTTACTAGCACAGATACGCAGTATTTT
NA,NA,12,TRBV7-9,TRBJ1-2,CASSLFRNGYTF,TGTGCCAGCAGCTTATTCAGGAATGGCTACACCTTC
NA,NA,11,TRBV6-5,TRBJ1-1,CASSSRTEAFF,TGTGCCAGCAGTTCCCGGACTGAAGCTTTCTTT
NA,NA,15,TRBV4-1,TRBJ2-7,CASSQEKRGTYEQYF,TGCGCCAGCAGCCAAGAAAAGCGCGGGACCTACGAGCAGTACTTC
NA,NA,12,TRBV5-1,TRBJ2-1,CASSLSGDEQFF,TGCGCCAGCAGCTTGTCAGGGGATGAGCAGTTCTTC
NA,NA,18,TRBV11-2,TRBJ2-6,CASSFEVSGVSGANVLTF,TGTGCCAGCAGCTTCGAGGTTAGCGGCGTCTCTGGGGCCAACGTCCTGACTTTC
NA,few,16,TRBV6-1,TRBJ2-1,CASSEGGGWDHNEQFF,TGTGCCAGCAGTGAAGGGGGGGGCTGGGACCACAATGAGCAGTTCTTC